Only a few counts were recorded for the clone carrying this T cell receptor (beta chain). The genes and germline here are from mouse. The read finishes 4 residues shy of the CDR3 end, and the germline J gene is used to complete it. Distinct nucleotide sequences in the sample also encode this CDR3. The record originates from a study of CD8+ T cells in alopecia areata. Extraction of RNA preceded its reverse transcription into cDNA, which served as the sequencing template. The table came from immunoSEQ multiplex PCR; TCRdb's copy has only in-frame clones and leaves some out. Observed in the sample are around 290,000 clones, none of them singletons. Cutaneous lymph nodes were pooled and cells sorted by CD4, CD8alpha, NKG2D, NKG2ACE and more. CDR3 length equals 13 residues. Germline-derived CDR1 and CDR2 are FNHDT and SITEND (reference sequence).

The TCR comes from a C3H/HeJ mouse with alopecia areata. The MHC haplotype of the strain is H2-k. The J gene is TRBJ2-7, the V gene TRBV19; 7 bases match TRBD1. Source material: CD4+ T cells sorted from a lymph node. CDR3 bases read: TGTGCCAGCAGTCCTCGGGACAGTTAT. Its protein product is CASSPRDSY. The entire CDR3 is CASSPRDSYEQYF.